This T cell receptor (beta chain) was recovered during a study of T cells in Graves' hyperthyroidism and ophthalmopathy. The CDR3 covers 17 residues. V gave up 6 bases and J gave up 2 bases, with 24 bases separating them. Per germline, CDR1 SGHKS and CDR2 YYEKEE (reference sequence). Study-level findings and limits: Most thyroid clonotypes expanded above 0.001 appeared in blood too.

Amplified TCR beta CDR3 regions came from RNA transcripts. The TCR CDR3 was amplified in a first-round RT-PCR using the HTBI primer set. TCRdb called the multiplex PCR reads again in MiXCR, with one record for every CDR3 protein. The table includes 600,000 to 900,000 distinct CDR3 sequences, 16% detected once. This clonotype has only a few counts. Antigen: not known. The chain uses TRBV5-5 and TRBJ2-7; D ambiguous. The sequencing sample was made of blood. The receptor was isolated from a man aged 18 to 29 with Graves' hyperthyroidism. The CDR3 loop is CASTPRESSLRAYEQYF. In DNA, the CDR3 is TGTGCCAGCACCCCGAGAGAGTCCAGCCTTAGAGCCTACGAGCAGTACTTC.